This is a list of T cell receptor beta chains from one sample in a study of OX40 agonist ivuxolimab in advanced cancers. The method was immunoSEQ multiplex PCR; TCRdb's version includes in-frame clones alone and lacks a portion of them. The data contain fewer than 40,000 clones, over 80% of them seen just once; the ten biggest clones take up 15% to 20%. Sample: CD4+ or CD8+ T cells sorted from blood, taken in a trial of the OX40 agonist ivuxolimab. Every receptor here comes from an adult with an advanced solid tumor such as melanoma, head and neck, liver or kidney cancer. The CDR3 runs from the conserved cysteine through the conserved F or W. A D gene is named only where the DNA matches it firmly. Not every row has a clone size; where given, it reads once, few, many or a size class.

V gene,clone size,J gene,D gene,CDR3 protein,CDR3 DNA
TRBV2,few,TRBJ1-5,TRBD1,CASSERGLADRNQPQHF,TGTGCCAGCAGTGAAAGGGGGCTGGCAGACCGCAATCAGCCCCAGCATTTT
TRBV27,.,TRBJ1-2,TRBD1,CASSPGTGVVKRVGYTF,TGTGCCAGCAGTCCCGGGACAGGGGTCGTCAAAAGGGTTGGCTACACCTTC
TRBV28,.,TRBJ2-5,TRBD1,CASSFDRDLQETQYF,TGTGCCAGCAGTTTTGACAGGGATTTACAAGAGACCCAGTACTTC
TRBV5-1,.,TRBJ2-7,TRBD2,CASSFGGTSEEQYF,TGCGCCAGCAGCTTCGGGGGGACTAGCGAAGAGCAGTACTTC
TRBV10-3,.,TRBJ2-7,TRBD2,CAISESGSGYEQYF,TGTGCCATCAGTGAGTCGGGTAGCGGGTACGAGCAGTACTTC
TRBV5-4,.,TRBJ2-7,TRBD2,CASSLAMSSGRAEYF,TGTGCCAGCAGCTTGGCCATGTCTAGCGGGAGGGCCGAGTACTTC
TRBV7-9,.,TRBJ2-2,TRBD1,CASSSGTGRRRELFF,TGTGCCAGCAGCTCCGGGACAGGGCGGAGACGGGAGCTGTTTTTT
TRBV11-1,.,TRBJ2-1,TRBD1,CASSHTGQGTYNEQFF,TGTGCCAGCAGCCATACAGGACAGGGTACCTACAATGAGCAGTTCTTC
TRBV28,few,TRBJ1-5,TRBD1,CASSLDRDHSNQPQHF,TGTGCCAGCAGTTTGGACAGGGACCATAGCAATCAGCCCCAGCATTTT
TRBV11-2,.,TRBJ2-5,TRBD2,CASSSYSGVQETQYF,TGTGCCAGCAGCTCATATAGCGGGGTCCAAGAGACCCAGTACTTC
TRBV11-3,.,TRBJ2-1,TRBD2,CASSLGLAEAYNEQFF,TGTGCCAGCAGCCTCGGACTAGCGGAAGCCTACAATGAGCAGTTCTTC
TRBV27,.,TRBJ2-7,.,CASSLAPGVYEQYF,TGTGCCAGCAGTTTAGCCCCCGGCGTATACGAGCAGTACTTC
TRBV15,.,TRBJ2-6,.,CATSGRGGTGANVLTF,TGTGCCACCAGCGGACGAGGAGGGACTGGGGCCAACGTCCTGACTTTC
TRBV19,once,TRBJ2-3,TRBD2,CASSSLAGVKADTQYF,TGTGCCAGTAGTTCCTTAGCGGGAGTAAAGGCAGATACGCAGTATTTT
TRBV11-2,.,TRBJ1-1,.,CASSLLADTEAFF,TGTGCCAGCAGCCTCCTGGCGGACACTGAAGCTTTCTTT
TRBV5-1,.,TRBJ2-5,.,CASSLEGETQYF,TGCGCCAGCAGCTTGGAGGGTGAGACCCAGTACTTC
TRBV28,.,TRBJ2-1,TRBD1,CASSKDRGLGEQFF,TGTGCCAGCAGTAAAGACAGGGGGCTTGGTGAGCAGTTCTTC